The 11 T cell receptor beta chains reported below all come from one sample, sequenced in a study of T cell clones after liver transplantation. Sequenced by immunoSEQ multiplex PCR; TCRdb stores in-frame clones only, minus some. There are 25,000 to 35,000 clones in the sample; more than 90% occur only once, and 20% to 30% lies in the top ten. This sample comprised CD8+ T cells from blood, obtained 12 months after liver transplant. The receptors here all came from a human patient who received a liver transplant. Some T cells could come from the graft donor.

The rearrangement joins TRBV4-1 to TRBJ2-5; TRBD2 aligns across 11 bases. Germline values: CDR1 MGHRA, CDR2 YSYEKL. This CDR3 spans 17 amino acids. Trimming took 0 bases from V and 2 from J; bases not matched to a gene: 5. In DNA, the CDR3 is TGCGCCAGCAGCCAAGACACGACTAGCGGGATTCAAGAGACCCAGTACTTC. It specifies CASSQDTTSGIQETQYF.

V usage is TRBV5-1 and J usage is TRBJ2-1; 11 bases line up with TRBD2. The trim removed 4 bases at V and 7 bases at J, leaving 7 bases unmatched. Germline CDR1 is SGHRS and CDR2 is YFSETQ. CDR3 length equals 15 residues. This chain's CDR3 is CASSHGTSGGNEQFF. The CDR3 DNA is TGCGCCAGCAGCCATGGTACTAGCGGGGGAAATGAGCAGTTCTTC.

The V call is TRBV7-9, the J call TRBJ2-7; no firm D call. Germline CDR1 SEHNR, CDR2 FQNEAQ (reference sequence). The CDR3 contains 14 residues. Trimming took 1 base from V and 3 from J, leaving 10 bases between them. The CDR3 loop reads CASSLGSPDYEQYF. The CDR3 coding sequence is TGTGCCAGCAGCTTAGGAAGTCCGGACTACGAGCAGTACTTC.

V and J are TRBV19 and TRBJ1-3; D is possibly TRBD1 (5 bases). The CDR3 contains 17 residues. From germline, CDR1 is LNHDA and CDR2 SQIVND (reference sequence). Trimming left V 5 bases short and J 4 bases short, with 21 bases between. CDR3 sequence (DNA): TGTGCCAGTAGTCCAGAGGCATGGGGCTTTCAAGGAAACACCATATATTTT. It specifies CASSPEAWGFQGNTIYF.

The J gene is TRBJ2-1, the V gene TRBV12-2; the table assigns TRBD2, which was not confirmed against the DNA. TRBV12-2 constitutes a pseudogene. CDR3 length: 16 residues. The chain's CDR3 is CASRFHLPGTSGEQFF. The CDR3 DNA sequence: TGTGCAAGTCGCTTCCATCTACCGGGGACTAGCGGGGAGCAGTTCTTC.

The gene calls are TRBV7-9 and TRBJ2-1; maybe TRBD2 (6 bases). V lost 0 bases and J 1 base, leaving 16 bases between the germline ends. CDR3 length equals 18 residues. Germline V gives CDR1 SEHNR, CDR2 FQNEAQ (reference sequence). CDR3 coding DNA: TGTGCCAGCAGCTTAGCGGGGTCTAGCGCATTATCCTACAATGAGCAGTTCTTC. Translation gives CASSLAGSSALSYNEQFF.

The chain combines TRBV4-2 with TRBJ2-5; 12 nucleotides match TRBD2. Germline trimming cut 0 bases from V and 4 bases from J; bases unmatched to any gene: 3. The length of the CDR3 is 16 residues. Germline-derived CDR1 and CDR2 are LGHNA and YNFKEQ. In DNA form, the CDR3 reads TGTGCCAGCAGCCAAGATTTACTAGCGGGAGGAGAGACCCAGTACTTC. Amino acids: CASSQDLLAGGETQYF.

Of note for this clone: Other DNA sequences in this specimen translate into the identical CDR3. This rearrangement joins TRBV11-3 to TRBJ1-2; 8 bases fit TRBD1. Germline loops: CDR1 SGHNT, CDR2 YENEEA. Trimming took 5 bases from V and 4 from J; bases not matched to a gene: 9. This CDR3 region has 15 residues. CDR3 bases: TGTGCCAGCAGCCCAGGGACAGGAGGTGGCTATGGCTACACCTTC. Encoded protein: CASSPGTGGGYGYTF. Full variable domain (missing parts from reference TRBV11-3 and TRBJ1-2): EAGVVQSPRYKIIEKKQPVAFWCNPISGHNTLYWYLQNLGQGPELLIRYENEEAVDDSQLPKDRFSAERLKGVDSTLKIQPAELGDSAVYLCASSPGTGGGYGYTFGSGTRLTVV.

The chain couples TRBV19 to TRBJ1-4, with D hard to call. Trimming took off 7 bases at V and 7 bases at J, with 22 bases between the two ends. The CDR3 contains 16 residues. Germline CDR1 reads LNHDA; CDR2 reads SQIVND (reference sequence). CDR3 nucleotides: TGTGCCAGTATGGATCGACCAAATCCCCCCGCTGAAAAACTGTTTTTT. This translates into CASMDRPNPPAEKLFF.

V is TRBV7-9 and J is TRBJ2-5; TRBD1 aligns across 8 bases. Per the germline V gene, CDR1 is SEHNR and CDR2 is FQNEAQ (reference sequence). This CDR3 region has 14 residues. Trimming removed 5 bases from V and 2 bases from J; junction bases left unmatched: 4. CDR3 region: CASSPDRAQETQYF. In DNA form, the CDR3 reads TGTGCCAGCAGCCCGGACAGGGCACAAGAGACCCAGTACTTC.

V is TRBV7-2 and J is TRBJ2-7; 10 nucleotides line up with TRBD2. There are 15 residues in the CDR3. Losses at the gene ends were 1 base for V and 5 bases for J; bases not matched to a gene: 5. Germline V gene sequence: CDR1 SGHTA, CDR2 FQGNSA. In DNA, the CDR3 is TGTGCCAGCAGCTTAGAAGCGGGAGGGCCCAACGAGCAGTACTTC. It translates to CASSLEAGGPNEQYF.